A single sample is the source of the 19 T cell receptor beta chains below, sequenced in a study of blood T cell repertoires in COVID-19. The data were produced by immunoSEQ multiplex PCR, yet TCRdb's version contains in-frame clones alone and is incomplete. The data contain some 130,000 clones, more than 65% of them singletons. The sample consisted of peripheral blood. The receptors derive from an elderly man with acute or convalescent COVID-19.

The chain carries TRBV29-1 and TRBJ1-4, with 12 bases matching TRBD1. Germline loops: CDR1 SQVTM, CDR2 ANQGSEA. V dropped 7 bases and J dropped 6; count of bases not matched to a gene: 12. The CDR3 runs to 16 residues. Here the CDR3 reads CSASGTGGAEDEKLFF. CDR3 sequence (DNA): TGCAGCGCCTCCGGGACAGGGGGCGCGGAAGATGAAAAACTGTTTTTT.

This rearrangement joins TRBV7-2 to TRBJ1-1; 8 bases agree with TRBD1. The V and J ends lost 1 base and 5 bases, in that order; junction bases with no gene match: 6. Looked up from germline, CDR1 is SGHTA and CDR2 is FQGNSA. CDR3 size: 15 residues. The CDR3 DNA follows: TGTGCCAGCAGCTTAGGGGCAGGGGGCGTAACTGAAGCTTTCTTT. This encodes CASSLGAGGVTEAFF. The full variable domain, rest sourced from reference TRBV7-2 and TRBJ1-1, is GAGVSQSPSNKVTEKGKDVELRCDPISGHTALYWYRQSLGQGLEFLIYFQGNSAPDKSGLPSDRFSAERTGGSVSTLTIQRTQQEDSAVYLCASSLGAGGVTEAFFGQGTRLTVV.

The V and J genes are TRBV30 and TRBJ2-7; 9 bases map to TRBD1. CDR3 length equals 14 residues. Unmatched junction bases numbered 8, after V lost 4 bases and J lost 4 bases. Germline V gene data show CDR1 as GTSNPN and CDR2 as SVGIG (reference sequence). The CDR3 region is CAWMRTGASYEQYF. Written as DNA, the CDR3 is TGTGCCTGGATGCGGACAGGGGCTTCTTACGAGCAGTACTTC.

There are a few counts of this clone. The chain employs TRBV7-2 and TRBJ1-1; TRBD1 matches 9 bases. This CDR3 is 15 amino acids long. The junction had 8 bases not matched to a gene; V was cut back by 5 bases and J by 4 bases. Germline V gives CDR1 SGHTA, CDR2 FQGNSA. The CDR3 sequence: CASSVTGGAVTEAFF. CDR3 coding DNA: TGTGCCAGCAGCGTTACAGGGGGCGCGGTCACTGAAGCTTTCTTT.

This clone was counted between two and nine times. The chain employs TRBV27 and TRBJ2-7; 10 positions agree with TRBD2. Losses at the gene ends were 3 bases for V and 6 bases for J; bases not matched to a gene: 5. The CDR3 has 14 amino acids. CDR1 is MNHEY and CDR2 is SMNVEV in the germline V gene (reference sequence). CDR3 sequence (DNA): TGTGCCAGCAGTTTTGGAGCGGGGGGGTTCGAGCAGTACTTC. This codes for CASSFGAGGFEQYF.

The chain couples TRBV18 to TRBJ1-1; D may be TRBD1 (6 bases). This CDR3 comprises 16 residues. Trimming removed 2 bases from V and 5 bases from J, with 18 bases in between. The germline gives CDR1 KGHSH, CDR2 LQKENI. The CDR3: CASSPSQAGAMTEAFF. In nucleotides, the CDR3 is TGTGCCAGCTCACCAAGCCAGGCGGGGGCTATGACTGAAGCTTTCTTT.

The CDR3 here is CASSPGQGSQPQHF. In DNA, the CDR3 is TGCGCCAGCAGCCCGGGACAGGGCTCTCAGCCCCAGCATTTT. This chain connects TRBV5-1 to TRBJ1-5; TRBD1 agrees at 9 bases. Trimming removed 4 bases from V and 6 bases from J; junction bases left unmatched: 5. Germline CDR1 is SGHRS and CDR2 is YFSETQ. The CDR3 length is 14 residues.

This chain connects TRBV7-9 to TRBJ1-1; 7 nucleotides align to TRBD1. V dropped 4 bases and J dropped 7; count of bases not matched to a gene: 12. The V gene's germline CDR1 is SEHNR and CDR2 FQNEAQ (reference sequence). This CDR3 contains 15 residues. CDR3 protein: CASSSRRGKLSEAFF. DNA for the CDR3: TGTGCCAGCAGCTCTCGCAGGGGGAAGCTTAGTGAAGCTTTCTTT.

This clone has just one count. The rearrangement links TRBV18 to TRBJ2-7; 7 bases map to TRBD1. The CDR3 extends over 15 amino acids. V gave up 2 bases and J gave up 3 bases; unmatched junction bases: 7. Germline V gene sequence: CDR1 KGHSH, CDR2 LQKENI. CDR3 nucleotide sequence: TGTGCCAGCTCACCAGAGACAGGGATTTTCTACGAGCAGTACTTC. Its translation is CASSPETGIFYEQYF. The variable domain in full, with the rest retrieved from reference TRBV18 and TRBJ2-7, is NAGVMQNPRHLVRRRGQEARLRCSPMKGHSHVYWYRQLPEEGLKFMVYLQKENIIDESGMPKERFSAEFPKEGPSILRIQQVVRGDSAAYFCASSPETGIFYEQYFGPGTRLTVT.

The rearrangement joins TRBV19 to TRBJ2-1; TRBD2 matches at 9 bases. The ends lost 3 bases at V and 4 bases at J; junction bases unmatched: 4. This CDR3 comprises 15 residues. CDR1 is LNHDA and CDR2 is SQIVND in the germline V gene (reference sequence). CDR3 loop: CASSIWGLAYNEQFF. Written as DNA, the CDR3 is TGTGCCAGTAGTATTTGGGGACTAGCATACAATGAGCAGTTCTTC.

The CDR3 reads CASSFAGNTEAFF. CDR3 DNA sequence: TGTGCCAGCAGCTTCGCGGGGAACACTGAAGCTTTCTTT. This sequence joins TRBV7-2 and TRBJ1-1; D gene ambiguous. CDR3 length: 13 amino acids. The germline gives CDR1 SGHTA, CDR2 FQGNSA. V dropped 3 bases and J dropped 1 base, with 6 bases sitting between them. Looking up the rest from reference TRBV7-2 and TRBJ1-1 gives the full variable domain: GAGVSQSPSNKVTEKGKDVELRCDPISGHTALYWYRQSLGQGLEFLIYFQGNSAPDKSGLPSDRFSAERTGGSVSTLTIQRTQQEDSAVYLCASSFAGNTEAFFGQGTRLTVV.

The rearrangement links TRBV7-2 to TRBJ1-5; maybe TRBD1 (6 bases). Trimming left V 3 bases short and J 3 bases short, with 9 bases between. The CDR3 loop spans 14 amino acids. From germline, CDR1 is SGHTA and CDR2 FQGNSA. The chain's CDR3 is CASSFTGSNQPQHF. CDR3 bases: TGTGCCAGCAGCTTTACAGGGTCCAATCAGCCCCAGCATTTT.

This clone was found a few times. This chain uses TRBV7-2 with TRBJ1-1; 7 bases match TRBD1. The CDR3 spans 15 residues. The V and J ends lost 6 bases and 6 bases, in that order; junction bases with no gene match: 13. Per the germline V gene, CDR1 is SGHTA and CDR2 is FQGNSA. CDR3 region: CASRLTQGQTSEAFF. The CDR3 bases are TGTGCCAGCAGGCTAACCCAGGGACAGACCTCTGAAGCTTTCTTT.

This clone has a single count. The V and J genes are TRBV7-6 and TRBJ2-7; TRBD2 aligns across 14 bases. The CDR3 loop spans 16 amino acids. Germline V gene data show CDR1 as SGHVS and CDR2 as FNYEAQ. V shed 6 bases, J shed 5 bases, and the junction held 9 bases outside the gene matches. In nucleotides, the CDR3 is TGTGCCAGCAGGCCGGGGTGGGGACTAGCGGGGGACGAGCAGTACTTC. It encodes CASRPGWGLAGDEQYF.

CDR3 bases: TGTGCAAGTCGCCCACGAGGGGGGGACTCCCTTCCTCCTTTGAACACTGAAGCTTTCTTT. Residues: CASRPRGGDSLPPLNTEAFF. V gene TRBV12-2 combines with J gene TRBJ1-1. TRBV12-2 is annotated as a pseudogene. The CDR3 totals 20 residues.

V and J are TRBV7-2 and TRBJ1-6; D is uncertain. Trimming removed 1 base at V and 9 bases at J, with 7 bases between. The CDR3 runs 13 residues. Germline CDR1 SGHTA, CDR2 FQGNSA. The CDR3 sequence is CASSLDELSPLHF. CDR3 nucleotides: TGTGCCAGCAGCTTAGATGAGCTTTCACCCCTCCACTTT.

In its sample, this clone was seen once. V is TRBV18 and J is TRBJ2-2; 8 bases agree with TRBD1. CDR1 is KGHSH and CDR2 is LQKENI in the germline V gene. This CDR3 spans 15 amino acids. Trimming at V came to 5 bases and at J to 3 bases, leaving 5 bases not matched to a gene. The CDR3 here is CASSSTTGDTGELFF. The CDR3 DNA reads TGTGCCAGCTCATCAACGACAGGGGACACCGGGGAGCTGTTTTTT.

This chain connects TRBV28 to TRBJ1-1; 7 nucleotides agree with TRBD1. The CDR3 loop spans 15 amino acids. Per the germline V gene, CDR1 is MDHEN and CDR2 is SYDVKM. Losses at the gene ends were 5 bases for V and 0 bases for J; bases not matched to a gene: 6. This CDR3 reads CASSPHGQVNTEAFF. The CDR3 bases are TGTGCCAGCAGTCCTCACGGACAGGTGAACACTGAAGCTTTCTTT.

The chain links TRBV7-2 to TRBJ2-5, with D possibly TRBD1 on 5 matching bases. The CDR3 length is 14 residues. The germline gives CDR1 SGHTA, CDR2 FQGNSA. Trimming removed 4 bases at V and 2 bases at J, with 11 bases between. The CDR3 loop reads CASSSQQGQETQYF. Written as DNA, the CDR3 is TGTGCCAGCAGCTCCCAGCAGGGTCAAGAGACCCAGTACTTC.